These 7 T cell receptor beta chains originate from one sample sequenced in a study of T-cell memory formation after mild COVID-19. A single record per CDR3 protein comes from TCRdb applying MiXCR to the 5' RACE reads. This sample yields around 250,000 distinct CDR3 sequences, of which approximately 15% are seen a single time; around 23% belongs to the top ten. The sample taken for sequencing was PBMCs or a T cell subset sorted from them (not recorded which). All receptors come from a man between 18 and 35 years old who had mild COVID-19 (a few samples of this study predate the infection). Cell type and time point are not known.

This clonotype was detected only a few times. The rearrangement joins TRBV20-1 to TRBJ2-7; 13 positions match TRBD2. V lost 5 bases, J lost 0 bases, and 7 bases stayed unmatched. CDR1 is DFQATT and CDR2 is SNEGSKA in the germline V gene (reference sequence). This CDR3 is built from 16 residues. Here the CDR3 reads CSAGGTSGKSSYEQYV. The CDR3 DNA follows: TGCAGTGCTGGCGGGACTAGCGGGAAGAGCTCCTACGAGCAGTACGTC.

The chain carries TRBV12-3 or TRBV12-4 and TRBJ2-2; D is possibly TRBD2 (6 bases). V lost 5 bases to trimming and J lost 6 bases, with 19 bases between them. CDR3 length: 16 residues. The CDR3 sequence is CASSKPPGGGAGELFF. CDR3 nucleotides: TGTGCCAGCAGTAAACCCCCTGGGGGAGGAGCCGGGGAGCTGTTTTTT.

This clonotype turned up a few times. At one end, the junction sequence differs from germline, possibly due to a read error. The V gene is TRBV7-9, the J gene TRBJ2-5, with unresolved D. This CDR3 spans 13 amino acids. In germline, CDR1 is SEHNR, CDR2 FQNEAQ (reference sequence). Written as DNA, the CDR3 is TGTGCCAGCAGCTTAGCGTTGGTTGAGACCAAGTACTTC. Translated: CASSLALVETKYF.

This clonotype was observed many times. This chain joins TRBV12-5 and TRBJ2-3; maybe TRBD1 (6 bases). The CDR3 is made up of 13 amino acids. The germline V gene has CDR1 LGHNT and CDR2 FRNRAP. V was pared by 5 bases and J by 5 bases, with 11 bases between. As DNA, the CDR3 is TGTGCTAGTGGTCCGGACAGCTTAGATACGCAGTATTTT. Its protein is CASGPDSLDTQYF. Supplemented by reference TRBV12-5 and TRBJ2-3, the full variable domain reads DARVTQTPRHKVTEMGQEVTMRCQPILGHNTVFWYRQTMMQGLELLAYFRNRAPLDDSGMPKDRFSAEMPDATLATLKIQPSEPRDSAVYFCASGPDSLDTQYFGPGTRLTVL.

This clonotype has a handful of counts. The CDR3 is CASSLWDLGTEAFF. CDR3 nucleotides: TGTGCCAGCAGCTTGTGGGATCTGGGCACTGAAGCTTTCTTT. The chain employs TRBV5-6 and TRBJ1-1; D is unclear. CDR1 and CDR2 (germline): SGHDT, YYEEEE. V was shortened by 1 base and J by 4 bases, with 11 bases between the two germline ends. The CDR3 is made up of 14 amino acids.

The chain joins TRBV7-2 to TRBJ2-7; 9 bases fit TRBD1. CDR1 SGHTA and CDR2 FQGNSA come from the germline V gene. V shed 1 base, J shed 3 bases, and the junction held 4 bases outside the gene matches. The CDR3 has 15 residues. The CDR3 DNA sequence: TGTGCCAGCAGCTTAGATGGGACAGGGTTCTACGAGCAGTACGTC. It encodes CASSLDGTGFYEQYV.

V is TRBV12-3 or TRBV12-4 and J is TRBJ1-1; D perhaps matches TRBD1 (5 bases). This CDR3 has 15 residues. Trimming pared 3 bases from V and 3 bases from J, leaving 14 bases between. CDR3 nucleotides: TGTGCCAGCAGTTTTGGGGCAGGGTTGGACACTGAAGCTTTCTTT. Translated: CASSFGAGLDTEAFF.